This TCR beta chain appears in the sequencing data of a study of tumor and adjacent non-tumor tissue in lung cancer. About the study: Patients comprised some eleven adenocarcinoma, 2 squamous cell carcinoma and 1 small cell lung cancer. Approximately 4.2 million productive TCRbeta reads were obtained per sample on average.

The CDR3 totals 14 residues. Germline CDR1 and CDR2: DFQATT and SNEGSKA (reference sequence). Study findings and constraints: Tumor TCR diversity, when higher, was linked to shorter survival.

The library came from three nested PCR rounds adapted from ARM-PCR protocols. One entry per CDR3 protein results from TCRdb running MiXCR on the multiplex PCR reads. The sample holds 200,000 to 250,000 distinct CDR3 sequences, around 71% seen once. This clonotype appeared a single time. The target antigen is unknown. The template was RNA from unsorted bulk tissue. The sample taken for sequencing was lung tumor tissue. The chain combines TRBV20-1 with TRBJ2-7; 15 nucleotides line up with TRBD2. The receptor was isolated from a man aged 55 to 70 with non-small cell lung cancer. DNA of the CDR3: TGCAATGCCAGGACTAGCGGGAGGGCTTACCAGCAGTACTTC. It encodes CNARTSGRAYQQYF.